This T cell receptor (beta chain) stems from a study of control samples from healthy donors and cancer patients. Produced via immunoSEQ multiplex PCR; TCRdb's table is partial and in-frame only. The data show roughly 73,000 clones, roughly 92% seen once. Germline V gene lookup returns CDR1 MGHRA and CDR2 YSYEKL. The CDR3 is 15 residues long. Trimming pared 0 bases from V and 4 bases from J, leaving 12 bases between. Sequenced sample: blood. This rearrangement joins TRBV4-1 to TRBJ1-2; no definite D call. The TCR comes from a woman aged 55-69 years in good health. The CDR3 sequence is CASSQEQGRAYGYTF. CDR3 DNA sequence: TGCGCCAGCAGCCAAGAGCAAGGGAGGGCCTATGGCTACACCTTC.